Below, 3 T cell receptor beta chains from the same sample are listed, as sequenced in a study of cytomegalovirus exposure and HLA in healthy donors. A multiplex PCR was run with 60 Vbeta primers and 13 Jbeta primers. Measured with immunoSEQ multiplex PCR; TCRdb has only the in-frame clones, and not every one. The table lists around 94,000 clones, about 73% of them singletons. Sequenced: PBMCs. These receptors came from a middle-aged woman in good health and CMV-seropositive.

J is TRBJ2-1 and V is TRBV6-1; 12 nucleotides line up with TRBD2. Germline values: CDR1 MNHNS, CDR2 SASEGT. This CDR3 has 18 residues. V shed 0 bases and J 4 bases; nucleotides not matched to a gene: 7. The CDR3 spells CASSEAGLAGGRYNEQFF. CDR3 nucleotide sequence: TGTGCCAGCAGTGAAGCGGGGCTAGCGGGAGGGAGATACAATGAGCAGTTCTTC.

The chain couples TRBV7-9 to TRBJ2-3, with 7 bases identical to TRBD2. Germline lookup yields CDR1 SEHNR and CDR2 FQNEAQ (reference sequence). This CDR3 is 16 amino acids long. V dropped 5 bases and J dropped 1; count of bases not matched to a gene: 9. CDR3 sequence: CASSPAGKRGTDTQYF. CDR3 nucleotide sequence: TGTGCCAGCAGCCCAGCGGGAAAACGGGGCACAGATACGCAGTATTTT.

The chain is built from TRBV30 and TRBJ2-1, with D perhaps matching TRBD1 (6 bases). This CDR3 spans 14 amino acids. V was pared by 5 bases and J by 2 bases, with 13 bases between. The germline CDR1 and CDR2 sequences are GTSNPN and SVGIG (reference sequence). In DNA, the CDR3 is TGTGCCTGGGAGCCACAGGGAACCTACAATGAGCAGTTCTTC. Residues: CAWEPQGTYNEQFF.